These 3 T cell receptor beta chains came from one sample sequenced in a study of T cell responses to AZD1222 COVID-19 vaccine. Here immunoSEQ multiplex PCR was the method, and the copy in TCRdb shows in-frame clones only, minus some. This table holds roughly 100,000 clones, 75% to 90% found once. This specimen consisted of peripheral blood, obtained 28 days after the second AZD1222 dose. The receptors were sampled from an adult who received the AZD1222 COVID-19 vaccine.

This clone was seen more than once but under ten times. V gene TRBV11-3 combines with J gene TRBJ2-2; TRBD1 or TRBD2 may be the D gene (5 bases each). Trimming took off 3 bases at V and 6 bases at J, with 8 bases between the two ends. Per the germline V gene, CDR1 is SGHNT and CDR2 is YENEEA. The CDR3 spans 13 residues. For the CDR3, the DNA is TGTGCCAGCAGCTTCCGAGGGGCCGGGGAGCTGTTTTTT. Translation: CASSFRGAGELFF.

J is TRBJ1-2 and V is TRBV28; no definite D call. The CDR3 is made up of 12 amino acids. V gave up 7 bases and J gave up 7 bases, with 13 bases separating them. CDR1 is MDHEN, CDR2 SYDVKM, per germline. The CDR3 spells CASTRPGVGYTF. Written as DNA, the CDR3 is TGTGCCAGCACCCGGCCTGGGGTTGGCTACACCTTC.

The chain employs TRBV6-5 and TRBJ2-1; weak D call: TRBD2 (5 bases). The CDR3 contains 14 residues. The germline V gene encodes CDR1 MNHEY and CDR2 SVGAGI. V was cut by 2 bases and J by 4 bases, with 9 bases left in between. The CDR3 region is CASSYRERYNEQFF. CDR3 coding DNA: TGTGCCAGCAGTTACCGGGAACGATACAATGAGCAGTTCTTC.